Presented here are 15 T cell receptor beta chains from one specimen sequenced in a study of Ad26.COV2.S vaccination and SARS-CoV-2 variants. Treatment denoted: about 20 received Ad26.COV2.S at low or high dose, single or two shots; about 5 received placebo; per-sample allocation not given. Each sample was drawn 63 days after the first injection (of vaccine or placebo). The repertoire was sequenced with immunoSEQ multiplex PCR; TCRdb's copy has only in-frame clones and lacks some. The table lists some 500,000 clones, roughly nine tenths of them singletons. Here the sequenced sample was peripheral blood, taken in a trial of Ad26.COV2.S vaccine versus placebo. These receptors were obtained from a person aged 18-60 years who received the Ad26.COV2.S COVID-19 vaccine or a placebo.

The chain employs TRBV7-9 and TRBJ1-2; D possibly corresponds to TRBD1 (6 bases). V lost 7 bases and J lost 8, with 17 bases in between. Germline CDR1 is SEHNR and CDR2 is FQNEAQ (reference sequence). The CDR3 length is 13 residues. The CDR3 coding sequence is TGTGCCAGCAACCACTCCCCAGGGGACGGCTACACCTTC. It translates to CASNHSPGDGYTF.

The chain has TRBV3-1 (or the pseudogene TRBV3-2) and TRBJ1-2; D unclear. This CDR3 contains 14 residues. Trimming pared 2 bases from V and 5 bases from J, leaving 12 bases between. Germline V gene sequence: CDR1 LGHDT, CDR2 YNNKEL (reference sequence). The CDR3 bases are TGTGCCAGCAGCCAAAGTATAAACACGTATGGCTACACCTTC. Amino acids: CASSQSINTYGYTF.

CDR3 protein: CASSPGGANTGELFF. The CDR3 DNA reads as TGTGCCAGCTCACCAGGGGGGGCGAACACCGGGGAGCTGTTTTTT. This chain connects TRBV18 to TRBJ2-2; TRBD2 matches 7 bases. J gave up 0 bases and V 2 bases, and 0 bases lay outside the gene matches. CDR1 KGHSH and CDR2 LQKENI come from the germline V gene. This CDR3 is built from 15 residues.

The chain combines TRBV2 with TRBJ2-7; no firm D call. The CDR3 consists of 15 residues. Germline V gives CDR1 SNHLY, CDR2 FYNNEI. Trimming took off 5 bases at V and 4 bases at J, with 18 bases between the two ends. CDR3 loop: CASSKGGKVSYEQYV. In DNA form, the CDR3 reads TGTGCCAGCAGTAAGGGTGGTAAGGTCTCATACGAGCAGTACGTC.

The rearrangement uses TRBV18 and TRBJ2-4, with TRBD2 matching 8 bases. This CDR3 spans 16 amino acids. Losses at the gene ends were 1 base for V and 4 bases for J; bases not matched to a gene: 6. Germline CDR1 reads KGHSH; CDR2 reads LQKENI. The CDR3 bases are TGTGCCAGCTCACCACTAACGGGGGGGCCGAAAAACATTCAGTACTTC. Residues: CASSPLTGGPKNIQYF.

The V gene is TRBV30, the J gene TRBJ2-3; possibly TRBD1 or TRBD2 for D (6 bases each). From germline, CDR1 is GTSNPN and CDR2 SVGIG (reference sequence). V dropped 5 bases and J dropped 6 bases, with 9 bases sitting between them. The CDR3 covers 11 residues. This CDR3 is CAWGGLDTQYF. The CDR3 DNA sequence: TGTGCCTGGGGGGGGCTGGATACGCAGTATTTT.

The chain is built from TRBV9 and TRBJ1-2; 10 bases are shared with TRBD1. V lost 2 bases and J lost 8; bases outside the gene matches: 9. The germline CDR1 and CDR2 sequences are SGDLS and YYNGEE. The CDR3 is 15 residues long. CDR3 sequence: CASSVGTGDAQGYTF. The CDR3 DNA is TGTGCCAGCAGCGTGGGGACAGGGGACGCGCAGGGCTACACCTTC.

In its sample, this clone was seen once. Other DNA sequences in the same sample also yield this CDR3. The chain's CDR3 is CASSLAGGNTEAFF. The CDR3 DNA follows: TGTGCCAGCAGCTTAGCGGGGGGGAACACTGAAGCTTTCTTT. This chain joins TRBV7-2 and TRBJ1-1, with D perhaps matching TRBD1 (5 bases). The CDR3 covers 14 residues. V lost 0 bases and J lost 1, with 6 bases in between. Germline lookup yields CDR1 SGHTA and CDR2 FQGNSA.

Details on this clone: The same CDR3 can be traced to other DNA sequences in this sample. The CDR3 DNA follows: TGTGCCAGCAGCCAAGAAGGGAATGAGCAGTTCTTC. Its protein is CASSQEGNEQFF. The rearrangement links TRBV3-1 (or the pseudogene TRBV3-2) to TRBJ2-1; D is unresolved. The germline V gene encodes CDR1 LGHDT and CDR2 YNNKEL (reference sequence). The CDR3 is 12 residues long. The V and J ends lost 0 bases and 7 bases respectively, with 4 bases between them.

This clone was observed once. The chain recombines TRBV6-5 with TRBJ1-1; TRBD1 matches 7 bases. V lost 6 bases and J lost 0; bases outside the gene matches: 1. The CDR3 runs to 13 residues. CDR1 and CDR2 from the germline V gene are MNHEY and SVGAGI. The CDR3 is CASRRGLNTEAFF. For the CDR3, the DNA is TGTGCCAGCAGGAGGGGGCTGAACACTGAAGCTTTCTTT.

This rearrangement joins TRBV28 to TRBJ1-2; D is undetermined. V dropped 7 bases and J dropped 6 bases, with 12 bases sitting between them. This CDR3 comprises 12 residues. Germline V lookup: CDR1 MDHEN, CDR2 SYDVKM. The chain's CDR3 is CASTTRPDGYTF. CDR3 coding DNA: TGTGCCAGCACCACGCGACCAGATGGCTACACCTTC.

This clone was found once. The chain combines TRBV5-1 with TRBJ2-1, with D unresolved. Germline CDR1 and CDR2: SGHRS and YFSETQ. V was trimmed by 1 base and J by 2 bases, leaving 10 bases between them. The CDR3 runs to 15 residues. DNA of the CDR3: TGCGCCAGCAGCTTGCTTGGGCCTACCTACAATGAGCAGTTCTTC. It translates to CASSLLGPTYNEQFF.

Note on this clone: At the DNA level, this CDR3 is encoded by other sequences in the same sample as well. The CDR3 nucleotides are TGTGCCAGCAGCTTAGCAGTGGCGGATACGCAGTATTTT. This translates into CASSLAVADTQYF. The rearrangement joins TRBV7-2 to TRBJ2-3; D gene ambiguous. CDR1 SGHTA and CDR2 FQGNSA come from the germline V gene. Between the trimmed V and J ends, which lost 0 bases and 6 bases, there was a span of 7 bases. The CDR3 extends over 13 amino acids.

The chain uses TRBV6-5 and TRBJ1-3; TRBD1 might be the D (5 bases). The CDR3 sequence is 15 residues long. Germline values: CDR1 MNHEY, CDR2 SVGAGI. The ends were cut back, 2 bases at V and 0 bases at J, with 8 bases in the middle. The chain's CDR3 is CASSYTGASGNTIYF. The CDR3 DNA is TGTGCCAGCAGTTACACTGGGGCCTCTGGAAACACCATATATTTT.

CDR3 nucleotides: TGTGCCAGTCTAAAGGTTAACTATGGCTACACCTTC. Its translation is CASLKVNYGYTF. This rearrangement joins TRBV6-5 to TRBJ1-2; no firm D call. The CDR3 length is 12 residues. V lost 9 bases and J 1 base, leaving 9 bases between the germline ends. Germline V gene data show CDR1 as MNHEY and CDR2 as SVGAGI.